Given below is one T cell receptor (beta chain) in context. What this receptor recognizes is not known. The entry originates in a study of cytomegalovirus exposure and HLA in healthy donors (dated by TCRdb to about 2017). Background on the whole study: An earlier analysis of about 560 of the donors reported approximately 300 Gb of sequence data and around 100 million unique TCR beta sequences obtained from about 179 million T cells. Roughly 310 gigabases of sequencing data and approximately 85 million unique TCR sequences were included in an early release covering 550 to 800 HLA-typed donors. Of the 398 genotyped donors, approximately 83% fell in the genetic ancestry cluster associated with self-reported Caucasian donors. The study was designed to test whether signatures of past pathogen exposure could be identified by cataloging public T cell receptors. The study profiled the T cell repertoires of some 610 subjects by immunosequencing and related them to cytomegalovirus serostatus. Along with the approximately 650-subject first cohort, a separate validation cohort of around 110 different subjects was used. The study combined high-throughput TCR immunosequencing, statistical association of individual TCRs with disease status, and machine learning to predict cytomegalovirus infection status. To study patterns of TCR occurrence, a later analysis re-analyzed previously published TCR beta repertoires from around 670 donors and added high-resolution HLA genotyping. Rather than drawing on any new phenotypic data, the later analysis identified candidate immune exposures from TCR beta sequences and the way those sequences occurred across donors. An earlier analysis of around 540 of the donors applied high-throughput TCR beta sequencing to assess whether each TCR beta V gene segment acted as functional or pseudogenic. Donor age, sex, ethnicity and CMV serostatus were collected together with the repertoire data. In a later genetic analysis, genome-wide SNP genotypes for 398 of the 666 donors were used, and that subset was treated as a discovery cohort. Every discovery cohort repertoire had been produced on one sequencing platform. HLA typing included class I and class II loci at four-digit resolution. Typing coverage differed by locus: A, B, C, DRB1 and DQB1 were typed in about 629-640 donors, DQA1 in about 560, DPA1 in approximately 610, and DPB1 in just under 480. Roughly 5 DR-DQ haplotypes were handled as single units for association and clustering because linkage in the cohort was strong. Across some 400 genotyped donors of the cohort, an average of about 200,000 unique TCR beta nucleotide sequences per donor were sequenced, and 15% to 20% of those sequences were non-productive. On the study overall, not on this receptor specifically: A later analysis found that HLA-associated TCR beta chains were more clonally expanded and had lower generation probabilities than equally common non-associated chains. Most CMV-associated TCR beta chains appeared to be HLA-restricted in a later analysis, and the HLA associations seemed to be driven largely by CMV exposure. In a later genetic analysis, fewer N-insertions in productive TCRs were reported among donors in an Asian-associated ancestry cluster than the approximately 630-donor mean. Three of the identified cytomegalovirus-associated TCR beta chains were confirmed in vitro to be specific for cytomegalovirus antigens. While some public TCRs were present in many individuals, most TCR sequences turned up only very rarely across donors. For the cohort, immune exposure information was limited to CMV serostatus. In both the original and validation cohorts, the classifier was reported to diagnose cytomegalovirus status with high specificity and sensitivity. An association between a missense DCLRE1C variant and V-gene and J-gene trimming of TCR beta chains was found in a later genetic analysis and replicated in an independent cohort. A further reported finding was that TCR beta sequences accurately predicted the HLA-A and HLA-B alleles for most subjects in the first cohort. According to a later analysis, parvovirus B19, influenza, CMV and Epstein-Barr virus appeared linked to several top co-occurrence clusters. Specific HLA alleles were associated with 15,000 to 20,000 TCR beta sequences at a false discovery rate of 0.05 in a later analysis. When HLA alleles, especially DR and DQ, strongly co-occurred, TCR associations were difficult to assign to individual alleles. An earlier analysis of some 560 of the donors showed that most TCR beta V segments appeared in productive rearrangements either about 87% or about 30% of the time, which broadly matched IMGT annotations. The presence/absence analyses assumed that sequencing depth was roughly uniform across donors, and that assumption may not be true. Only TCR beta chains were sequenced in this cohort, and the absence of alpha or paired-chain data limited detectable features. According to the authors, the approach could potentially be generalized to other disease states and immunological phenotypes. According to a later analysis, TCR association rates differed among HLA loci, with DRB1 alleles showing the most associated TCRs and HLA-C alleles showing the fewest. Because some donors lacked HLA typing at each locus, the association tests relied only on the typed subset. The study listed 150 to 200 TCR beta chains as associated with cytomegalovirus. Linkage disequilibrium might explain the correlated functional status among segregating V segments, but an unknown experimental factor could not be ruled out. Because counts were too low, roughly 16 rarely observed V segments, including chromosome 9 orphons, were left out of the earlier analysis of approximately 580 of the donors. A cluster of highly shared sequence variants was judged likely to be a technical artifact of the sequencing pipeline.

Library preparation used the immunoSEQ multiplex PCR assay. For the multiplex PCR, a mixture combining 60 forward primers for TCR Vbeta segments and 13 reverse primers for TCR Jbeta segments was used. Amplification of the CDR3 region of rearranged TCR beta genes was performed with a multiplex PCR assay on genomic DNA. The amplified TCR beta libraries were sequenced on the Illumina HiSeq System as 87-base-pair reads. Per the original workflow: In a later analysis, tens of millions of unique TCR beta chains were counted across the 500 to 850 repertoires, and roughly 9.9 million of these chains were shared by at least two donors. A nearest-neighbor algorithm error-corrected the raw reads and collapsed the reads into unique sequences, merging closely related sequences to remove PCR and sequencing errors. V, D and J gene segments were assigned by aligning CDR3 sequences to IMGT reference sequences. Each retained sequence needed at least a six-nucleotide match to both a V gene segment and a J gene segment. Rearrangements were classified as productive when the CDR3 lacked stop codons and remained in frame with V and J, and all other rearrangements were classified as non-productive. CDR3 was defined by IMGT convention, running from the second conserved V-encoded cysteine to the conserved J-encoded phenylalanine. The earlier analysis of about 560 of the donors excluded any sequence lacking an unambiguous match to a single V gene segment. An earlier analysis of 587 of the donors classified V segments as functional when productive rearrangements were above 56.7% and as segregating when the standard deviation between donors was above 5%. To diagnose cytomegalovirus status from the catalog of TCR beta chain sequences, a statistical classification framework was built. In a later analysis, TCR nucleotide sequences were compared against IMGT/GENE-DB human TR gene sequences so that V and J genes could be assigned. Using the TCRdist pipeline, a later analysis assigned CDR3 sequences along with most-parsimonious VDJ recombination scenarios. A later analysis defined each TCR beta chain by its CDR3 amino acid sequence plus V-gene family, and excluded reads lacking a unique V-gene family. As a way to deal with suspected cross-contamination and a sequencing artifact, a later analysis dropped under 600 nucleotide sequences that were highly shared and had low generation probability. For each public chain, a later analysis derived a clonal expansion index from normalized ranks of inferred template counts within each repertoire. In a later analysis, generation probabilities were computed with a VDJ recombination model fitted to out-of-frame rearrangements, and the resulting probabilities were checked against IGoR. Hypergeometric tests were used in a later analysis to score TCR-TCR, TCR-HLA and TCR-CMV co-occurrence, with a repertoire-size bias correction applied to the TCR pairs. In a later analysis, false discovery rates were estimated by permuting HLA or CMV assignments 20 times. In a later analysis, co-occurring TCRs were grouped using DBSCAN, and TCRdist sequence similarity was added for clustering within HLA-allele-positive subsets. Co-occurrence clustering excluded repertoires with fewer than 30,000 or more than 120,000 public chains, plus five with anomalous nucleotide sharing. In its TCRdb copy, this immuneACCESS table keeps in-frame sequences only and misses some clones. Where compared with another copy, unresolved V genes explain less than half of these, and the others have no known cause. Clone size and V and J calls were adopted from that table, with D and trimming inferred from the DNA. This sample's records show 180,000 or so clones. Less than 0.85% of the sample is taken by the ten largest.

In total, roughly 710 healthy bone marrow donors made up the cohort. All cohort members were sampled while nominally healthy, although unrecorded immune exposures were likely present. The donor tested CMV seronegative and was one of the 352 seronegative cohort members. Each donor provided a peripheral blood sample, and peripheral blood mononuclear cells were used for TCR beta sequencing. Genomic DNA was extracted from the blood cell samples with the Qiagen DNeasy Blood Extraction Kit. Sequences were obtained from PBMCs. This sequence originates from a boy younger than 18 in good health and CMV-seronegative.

The nucleotide sequence is given as TGTGCCAGTAGTACCCAACGACAGGGATCTGAAGCTTTCTTT. This encodes CASSTQRQGSEAFF. The V gene is TRBV19 and the J gene is TRBJ1-1; TRBD1 matches 7 bases in the middle. Reading the germline V gene (reference sequence) gives CDR1 LNHDA and CDR2 SQIVND. Including the terminal cysteine and phenylalanine, the CDR3 comprises 14 residues. The CDR3 DNA has 42 bases and is translated from base 1. V trim: 4 bases; J trim: 6 bases; unmatched bases: 8.